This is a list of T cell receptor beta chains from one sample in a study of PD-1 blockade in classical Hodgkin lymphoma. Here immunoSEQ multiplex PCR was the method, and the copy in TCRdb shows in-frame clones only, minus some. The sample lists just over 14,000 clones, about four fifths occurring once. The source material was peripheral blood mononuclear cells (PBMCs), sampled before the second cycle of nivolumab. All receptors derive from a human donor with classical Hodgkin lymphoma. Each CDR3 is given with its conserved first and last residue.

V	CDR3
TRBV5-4	CASSDGRGGYTF
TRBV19	CASSMWGESYGYTF
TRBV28	CASITWGQGNTEAFF
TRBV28	CASSYGSGPINEKLFF
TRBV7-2	CASSSVYRVGSPLHF
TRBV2	CASNLGPLTEAFF
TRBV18	CASSSQGSGANVLTF
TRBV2	CASTPRTGRTGELFF
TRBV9	CASSVGAQGLYYEQYF
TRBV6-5	CASSPGLRNTGELFF
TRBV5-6	CASSLADFGGTLPHEQYF
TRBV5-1	CASSLVNGELFF
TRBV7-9	CASSQTGEGVSPLHF
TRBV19	CASSIDGGRSGEKLFF
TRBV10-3	CAISERGMNYGYTF
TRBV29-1	CSVEEGGGQPQHF
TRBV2	CASSKGQGAGGYTF
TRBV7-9	CASSLRGALADTQYF
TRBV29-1	CSVERGGSTDTQYF
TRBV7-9	CASSQTGGLGTEAFF
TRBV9	CASSVEGEADTQYF
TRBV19	CASRPTLGQPQHF
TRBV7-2	CASTESRGKQETQYF
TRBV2	CASSFGTSGGAGTDTQYF
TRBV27	CASSLSIDGLDTGELFF
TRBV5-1	CASSSVGAYNEQFF
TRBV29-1	CSVEVGGGGLGYTF
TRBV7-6	CASSRLAESTDTQYF
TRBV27	CASSLLTPTGNTYEQYF
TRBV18	CASSTSNGFSGNTIYF
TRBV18	CASSPGSAQPQHF
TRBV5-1	CASRRTGQETQYF